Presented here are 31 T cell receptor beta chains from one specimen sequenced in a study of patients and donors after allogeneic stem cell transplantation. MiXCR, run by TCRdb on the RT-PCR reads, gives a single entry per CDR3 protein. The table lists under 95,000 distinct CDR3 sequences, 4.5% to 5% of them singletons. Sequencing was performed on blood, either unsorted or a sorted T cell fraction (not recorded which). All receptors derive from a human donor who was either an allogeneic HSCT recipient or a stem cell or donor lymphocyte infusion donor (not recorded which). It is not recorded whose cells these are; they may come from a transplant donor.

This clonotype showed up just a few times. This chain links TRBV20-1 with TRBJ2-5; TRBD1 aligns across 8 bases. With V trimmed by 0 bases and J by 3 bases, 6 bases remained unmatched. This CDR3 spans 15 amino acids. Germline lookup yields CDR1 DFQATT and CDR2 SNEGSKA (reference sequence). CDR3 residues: CSARDLQGGEETQYF. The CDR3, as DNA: TGCAGTGCTAGAGATCTACAGGGGGGCGAAGAGACCCAGTACTTC.

CDR3 sequence reads: CASSSDRTNGEAFF. CDR3 nucleotides: TGTGCCAGCAGTTCCGACAGGACGAACGGTGAAGCTTTCTTT. The genes are TRBV27 and TRBJ1-1; D might be TRBD1 (6 bases). This CDR3 spans 14 amino acids. The V end lost 4 bases, the J end lost 7 bases, and 16 bases lay between the germline ends. Germline-derived CDR1 and CDR2 are MNHEY and SMNVEV (reference sequence).

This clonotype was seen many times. CDR3 protein: CATTGLQGNTEAFF. As DNA, the CDR3 is TGTGCCACAACGGGGTTACAGGGAAACACTGAAGCTTTCTTT. This rearrangement joins TRBV10-3 to TRBJ1-1, with a tentative D call TRBD1 (6 bases). This CDR3 region has 14 residues. The ends were cut back, 10 bases at V and 2 bases at J, with 17 bases in the middle. CDR1 and CDR2 from the germline V gene are ENHRY and SYGVKD.

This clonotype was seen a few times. The DNA for the CDR3 is TGCAGTGTCCTAAGCGGCAGGATGAACACTGAAGCTTTCTTT. Encoded protein: CSVLSGRMNTEAFF. The genes are TRBV20-1 and TRBJ1-1; D is undetermined. V lost 7 bases and J 0 bases, leaving 15 bases between the germline ends. The CDR3 consists of 14 residues. The germline gives CDR1 DFQATT, CDR2 SNEGSKA (reference sequence).

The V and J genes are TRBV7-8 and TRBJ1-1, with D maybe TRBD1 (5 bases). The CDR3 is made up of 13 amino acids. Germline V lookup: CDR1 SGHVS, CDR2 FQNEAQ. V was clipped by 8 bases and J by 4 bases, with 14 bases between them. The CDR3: CASELQGGTEAFF. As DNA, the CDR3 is TGTGCCAGCGAATTGCAGGGTGGCACTGAAGCTTTCTTT.

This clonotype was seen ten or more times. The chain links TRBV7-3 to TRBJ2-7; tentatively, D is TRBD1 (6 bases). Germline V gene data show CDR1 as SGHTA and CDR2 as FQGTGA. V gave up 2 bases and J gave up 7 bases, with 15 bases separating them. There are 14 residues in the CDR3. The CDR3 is CASSLGTRGGEQYF. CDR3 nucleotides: TGTGCCAGCAGCTTAGGGACCAGGGGCGGTGAGCAGTACTTC.

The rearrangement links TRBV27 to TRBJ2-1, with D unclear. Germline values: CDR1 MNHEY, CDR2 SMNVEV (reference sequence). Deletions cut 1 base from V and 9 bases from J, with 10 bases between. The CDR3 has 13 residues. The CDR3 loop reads CASSLWSDTEQFF. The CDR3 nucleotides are TGTGCCAGCAGTTTATGGAGCGACACTGAGCAGTTCTTC.

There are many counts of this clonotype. CDR3 region: CSALTLAGGGNQPQHF. The CDR3 DNA is TGCAGTGCTCTGACTCTGGCAGGGGGAGGCAATCAGCCCCAGCATTTT. The genes are TRBV20-1 and TRBJ1-5; 7 bases are shared with TRBD1. The germline V gene has CDR1 DFQATT and CDR2 SNEGSKA (reference sequence). V dropped 5 bases and J dropped 2; count of bases not matched to a gene: 12. The CDR3 contains 16 residues.

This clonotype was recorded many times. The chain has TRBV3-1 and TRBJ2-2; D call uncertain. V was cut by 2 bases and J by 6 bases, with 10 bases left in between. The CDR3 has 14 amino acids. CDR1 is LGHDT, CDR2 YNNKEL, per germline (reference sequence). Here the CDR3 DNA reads TGTGCCAGCAGCCAATGGGATCGTCCCGGGGAGCTGTTTTTT. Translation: CASSQWDRPGELFF. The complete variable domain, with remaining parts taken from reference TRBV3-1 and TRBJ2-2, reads DTAVSQTPKYLVTQMGNDKSIKCEQNLGHDTMYWYKQDSKKFLKIMFSYNNKELIINETVPNRFSPKSPDKAHLNLHINSLELGDSAVYFCASSQWDRPGELFFGEGSRLTVL.

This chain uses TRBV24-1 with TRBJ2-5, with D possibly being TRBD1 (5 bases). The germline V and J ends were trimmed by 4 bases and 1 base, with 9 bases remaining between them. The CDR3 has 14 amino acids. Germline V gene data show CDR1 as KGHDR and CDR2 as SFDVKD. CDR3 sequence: CATSDAGIQETQYF. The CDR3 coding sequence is TGTGCCACCAGTGACGCAGGGATCCAAGAGACCCAGTACTTC.

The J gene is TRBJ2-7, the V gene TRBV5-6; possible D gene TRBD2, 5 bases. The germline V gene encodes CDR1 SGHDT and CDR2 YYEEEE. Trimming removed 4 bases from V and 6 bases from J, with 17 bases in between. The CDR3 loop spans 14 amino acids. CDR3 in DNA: TGTGCCAGCAGCCCCTCCCCCGCGGGCAGCGAGCAGTACTTC. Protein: CASSPSPAGSEQYF.

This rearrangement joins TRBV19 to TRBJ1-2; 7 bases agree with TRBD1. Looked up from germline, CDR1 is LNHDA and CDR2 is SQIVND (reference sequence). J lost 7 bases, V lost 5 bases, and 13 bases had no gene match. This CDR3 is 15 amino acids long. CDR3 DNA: TGTGCCAGTAGTCCACCGGGACAGAGCTTTGGTGGCTACACCTTC. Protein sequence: CASSPPGQSFGGYTF.

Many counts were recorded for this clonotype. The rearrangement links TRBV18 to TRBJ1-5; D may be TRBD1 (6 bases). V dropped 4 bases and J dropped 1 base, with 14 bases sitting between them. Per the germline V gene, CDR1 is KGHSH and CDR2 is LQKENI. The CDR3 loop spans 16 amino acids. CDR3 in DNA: TGTGCCAGCTCACACACAGGGCGCGGGAGCAATCAGCCCCAGCATTTT. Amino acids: CASSHTGRGSNQPQHF.

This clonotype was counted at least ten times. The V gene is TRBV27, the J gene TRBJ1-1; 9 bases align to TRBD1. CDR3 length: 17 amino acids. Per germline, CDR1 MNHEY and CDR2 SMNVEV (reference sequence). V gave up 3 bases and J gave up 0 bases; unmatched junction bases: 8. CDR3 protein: CASSFDGQGMLNTEAFF. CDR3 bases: TGTGCCAGCAGTTTCGATGGACAGGGGATGTTGAACACTGAAGCTTTCTTT.

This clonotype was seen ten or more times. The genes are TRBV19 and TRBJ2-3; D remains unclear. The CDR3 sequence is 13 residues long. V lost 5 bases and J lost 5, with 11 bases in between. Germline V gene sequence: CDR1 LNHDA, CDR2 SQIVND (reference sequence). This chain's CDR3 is CASSFQPGDTQYF. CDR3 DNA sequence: TGTGCCAGTAGTTTCCAACCGGGAGATACGCAGTATTTT.

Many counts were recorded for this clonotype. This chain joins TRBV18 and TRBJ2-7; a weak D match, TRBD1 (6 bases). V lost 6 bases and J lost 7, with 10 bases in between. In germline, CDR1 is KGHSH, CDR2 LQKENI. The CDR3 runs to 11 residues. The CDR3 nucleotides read TGTGCCAGCTCGACAGGACAAGAGCAGTACTTC. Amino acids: CASSTGQEQYF.

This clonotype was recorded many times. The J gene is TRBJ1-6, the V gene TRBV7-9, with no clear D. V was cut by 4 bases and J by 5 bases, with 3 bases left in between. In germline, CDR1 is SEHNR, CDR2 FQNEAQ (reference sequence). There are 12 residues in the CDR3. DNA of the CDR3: TGTGCCAGCAGCTACAATAATTCACCCCTCCACTTT. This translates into CASSYNNSPLHF.

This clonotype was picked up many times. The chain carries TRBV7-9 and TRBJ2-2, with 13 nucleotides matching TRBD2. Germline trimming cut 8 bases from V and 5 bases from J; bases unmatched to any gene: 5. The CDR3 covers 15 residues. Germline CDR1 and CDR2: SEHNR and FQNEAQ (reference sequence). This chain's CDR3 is CASVLAGGSTGELFF. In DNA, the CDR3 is TGTGCCAGCGTACTAGCGGGAGGGTCGACCGGGGAGCTGTTTTTT.

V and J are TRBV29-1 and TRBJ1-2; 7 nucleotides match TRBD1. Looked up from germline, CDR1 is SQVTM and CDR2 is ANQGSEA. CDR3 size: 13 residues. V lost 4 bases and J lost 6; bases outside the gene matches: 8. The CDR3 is CSVATGFMDGYTF. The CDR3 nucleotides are TGCAGCGTTGCGACAGGGTTTATGGATGGCTACACCTTC.

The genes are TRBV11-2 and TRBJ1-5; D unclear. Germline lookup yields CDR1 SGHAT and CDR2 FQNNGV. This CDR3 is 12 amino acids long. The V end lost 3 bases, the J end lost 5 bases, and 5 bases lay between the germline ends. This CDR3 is CASSLLHQPQHF. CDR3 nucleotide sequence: TGTGCCAGCAGCTTGTTGCATCAGCCCCAGCATTTT.

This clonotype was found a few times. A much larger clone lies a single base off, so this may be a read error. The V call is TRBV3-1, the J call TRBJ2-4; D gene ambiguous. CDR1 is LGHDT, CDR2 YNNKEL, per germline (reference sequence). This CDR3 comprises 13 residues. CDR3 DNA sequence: TGTGCCAGCAGCCCCATTCCCCCAAACACTCAGTACTTC. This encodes CASSPIPPNTQYF.

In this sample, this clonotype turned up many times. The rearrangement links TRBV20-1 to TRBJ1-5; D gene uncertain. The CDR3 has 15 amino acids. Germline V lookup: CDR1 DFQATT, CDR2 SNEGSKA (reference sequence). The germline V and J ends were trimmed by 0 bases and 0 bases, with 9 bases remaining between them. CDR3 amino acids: CSARELTLSNQPQHF. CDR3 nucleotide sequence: TGCAGTGCTAGAGAATTAACCCTTAGCAATCAGCCCCAGCATTTT.

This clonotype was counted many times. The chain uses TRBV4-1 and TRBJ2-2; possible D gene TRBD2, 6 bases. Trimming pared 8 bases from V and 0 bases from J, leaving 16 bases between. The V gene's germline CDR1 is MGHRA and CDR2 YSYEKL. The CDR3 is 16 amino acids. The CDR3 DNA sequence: TGCGCCAGCCGGACGACGGGGGTAGCGAACACCGGGGAGCTGTTTTTT. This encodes CASRTTGVANTGELFF.

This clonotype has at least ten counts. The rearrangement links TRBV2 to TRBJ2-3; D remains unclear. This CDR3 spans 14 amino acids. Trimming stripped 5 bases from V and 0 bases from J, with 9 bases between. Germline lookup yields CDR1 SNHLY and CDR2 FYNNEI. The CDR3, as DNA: TGTGCCAGCAGTCCGGCTACGAGCACAGATACGCAGTATTTT. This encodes CASSPATSTDTQYF. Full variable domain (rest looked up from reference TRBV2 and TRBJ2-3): EPEVTQTPSHQVTQMGQEVILRCVPISNHLYFYWYRQILGQKVEFLVSFYNNEISEKSEIFDDQFSVERPDGSNFTLKIRSTKLEDSAMYFCASSPATSTDTQYFGPGTRLTVL.

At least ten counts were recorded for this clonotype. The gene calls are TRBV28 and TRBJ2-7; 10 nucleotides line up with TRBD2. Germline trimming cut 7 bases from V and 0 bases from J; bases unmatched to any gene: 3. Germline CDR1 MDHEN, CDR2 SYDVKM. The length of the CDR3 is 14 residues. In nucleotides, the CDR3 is TGTGCCAGCACCGGGACTAGCGTCTCCTACGAGCAGTACTTC. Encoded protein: CASTGTSVSYEQYF.

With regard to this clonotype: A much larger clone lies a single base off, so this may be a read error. Written as DNA, the CDR3 is TGTGCCAGCAGCTTAGGGGTGGACGGCTTCTTT. This codes for CASSLGVDGFF. The chain links TRBV7-9 to TRBJ1-1; D is unresolved. With 1 base removed from V and 14 bases from J, the gap between germline ends came to 11 bases. There are 11 residues in the CDR3. The germline CDR1 and CDR2 sequences are SEHNR and FQNEAQ (reference sequence).

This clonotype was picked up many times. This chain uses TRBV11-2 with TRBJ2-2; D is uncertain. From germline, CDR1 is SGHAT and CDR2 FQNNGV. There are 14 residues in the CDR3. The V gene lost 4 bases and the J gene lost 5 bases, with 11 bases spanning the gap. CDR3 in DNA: TGTGCCAGCAGCTCCCAACACTCTACCGGGGAGCTGTTTTTT. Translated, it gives CASSSQHSTGELFF. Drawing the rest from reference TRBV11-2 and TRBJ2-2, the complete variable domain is EAGVAQSPRYKIIEKRQSVAFWCNPISGHATLYWYQQILGQGPKLLIQFQNNGVVDDSQLPKDRFSAERLKGVDSTLKIQPAKLEDSAVYLCASSSQHSTGELFFGEGSRLTVL.

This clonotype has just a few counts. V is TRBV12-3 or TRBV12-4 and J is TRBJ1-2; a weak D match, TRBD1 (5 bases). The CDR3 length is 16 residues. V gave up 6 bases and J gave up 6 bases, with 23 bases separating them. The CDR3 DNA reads TGTGCCAGCAGCCCCGCGGCCCAGGGCTTTCGGGATGGCTACACCTTC. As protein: CASSPAAQGFRDGYTF.

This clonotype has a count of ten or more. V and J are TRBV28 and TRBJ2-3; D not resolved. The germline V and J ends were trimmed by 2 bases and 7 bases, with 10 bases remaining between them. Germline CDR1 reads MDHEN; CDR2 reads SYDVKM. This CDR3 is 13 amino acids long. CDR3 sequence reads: CASSLIQDHTQYF. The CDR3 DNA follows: TGTGCCAGCAGTTTAATTCAAGATCATACGCAGTATTTT.

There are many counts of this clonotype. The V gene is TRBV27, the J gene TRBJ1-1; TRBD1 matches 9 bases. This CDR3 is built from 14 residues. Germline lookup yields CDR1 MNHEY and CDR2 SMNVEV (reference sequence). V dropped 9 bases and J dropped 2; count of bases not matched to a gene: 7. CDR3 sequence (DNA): TGTGCCAGTCGGGACAGGGCACTCAACACTGAAGCTTTCTTT. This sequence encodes CASRDRALNTEAFF.

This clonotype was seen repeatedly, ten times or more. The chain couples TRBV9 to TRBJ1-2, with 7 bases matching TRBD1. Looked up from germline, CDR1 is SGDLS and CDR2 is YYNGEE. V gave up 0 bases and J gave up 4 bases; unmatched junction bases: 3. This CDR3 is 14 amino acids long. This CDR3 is CASSVDNRGYGYTF. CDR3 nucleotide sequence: TGTGCCAGCAGCGTAGATAACAGGGGCTATGGCTACACCTTC.